The clone carrying this T cell receptor beta chain was counted ten times or more. The antigen is undetermined. The entry originates in a study of T-cell memory formation after mild COVID-19. 5'RACE primed from the constant segment yielded TCR alpha and TCR beta cDNA libraries bearing sample barcodes and UMIs. Each CDR3 protein is one row after TCRdb ran MiXCR on the 5' RACE reads. The sample has 310,000 or so distinct CDR3 sequences, about 16% seen once; the top ten hold 22%. Study-wide results and limits: Within pre-infection memory, some responding clones were found, suggesting cross-reactive memory joined. In second-wave clones peaking day 37, SARS-CoV-2 specificity remained unconfirmed. The study found balanced CD4/CD8 in clones contracting day 15 to 85 and a CD4+ lean in later expanders.

Looked up from germline, CDR1 is SGHVS and CDR2 is FQNEAQ. The CDR3 has 14 amino acids. Trimming took off 2 bases at V and 1 base at J, with 8 bases between the two ends. The TCR was taken from a young man who had mild COVID-19 (a few samples of this study predate the infection). Cell type and time point are not known. The chain combines TRBV7-8 with TRBJ2-5; the D gene is possibly TRBD2 (7 bases). Sequencing was carried out using PBMCs or a T cell subset sorted from them (not recorded which). The CDR3 here is CASSLRGAQETQYF. CDR3 coding DNA: TGTGCCAGCAGCTTACGGGGGGCCCAAGAGACCCAGTACTTC.